Given below is one T cell receptor beta chain in context. The antigen remains unidentified. The data were taken from a study of T cell responses to AZD1222 COVID-19 vaccine. Clones were read by immunoSEQ multiplex PCR, and TCRdb kept only the in-frame ones, dropping some. In the table there are about 110,000 clones, 65% to 85% of which are singletons. Findings and limits, study-wide: Variant regions that are unmutated are reportedly the target of nearly half of spike-specific TCRs. At 160-218 and 743-854, vaccine-associated CD4 TCRs were dominant, and they spanned spike. Repertoire sampling was restricted to post-peak T cell response timepoints. Donors were largely white British and mainly female; clonal diversity was possibly underestimated.

The clonotype comes from an adult in good health. This sample comprised peripheral blood, obtained on day 0 of AZD1222 vaccination.

CDR3: CASSYYNEQFF. The CDR3 DNA follows: TGTGCCAGCAGTTACTACAATGAGCAGTTCTTC. V usage is TRBV2 and J usage is TRBJ2-1; no clear D gene. Trimming removed 5 bases from V and 3 bases from J, with 2 bases in between. This CDR3 comprises 11 residues. Per the germline V gene, CDR1 is SNHLY and CDR2 is FYNNEI.